This is a list of T cell receptor beta chains from one sample in a study of shared clonotypes between healthy human individuals. The protocol was immunoSEQ multiplex PCR, while the TCRdb copy is restricted to in-frame clones and leaves out a portion. The repertoire holds around 500,000 clones, around three quarters seen once, with approximately 12% in the top ten. Sequenced material: PBMCs. These receptors were obtained from a woman in her thirties or forties in good health. Some clones in this sample may be carry-over from other donors' samples. Both conserved end residues are part of each CDR3. Fields, in order: CDR3 protein, CDR3 DNA, J gene, CDR3 length, D gene, clone size, V gene. The D gene is left open where the match is weak. Size values are once, few and many counts, or a class for expanded clones, and some rows have none.

CASSLWRNEQFF TGTGCCAGCAGCTTATGGAGAAATGAGCAGTTCTTC TRBJ2-1 12 NA NA TRBV7-9
CASSSLGQMNTEAFF TGTGCCAGCAGTTCCTTGGGACAGATGAACACTGAAGCTTTCTTT TRBJ1-1 15 TRBD1 NA TRBV28
CASNQPFLRWYGYTF TGTGCCAGCAACCAACCCTTCCTGCGTTGGTATGGCTACACCTTC TRBJ1-2 15 NA few TRBV7-2
CAISESAVTGELFF TGTGCCATCAGTGAGTCGGCGGTGACCGGGGAGCTGTTTTTT TRBJ2-2 14 NA NA TRBV10-3
CASSESIGGAYYEQYF TGTGCCAGCAGTGAATCCATAGGAGGAGCCTACTACGAGCAGTACTTC TRBJ2-7 16 NA NA TRBV6-1
CASSPDLAGWNEQFF TGTGCCAGCAGCCCCGACCTAGCGGGGTGGAATGAGCAGTTCTTC TRBJ2-1 15 TRBD2 many TRBV14
CSAEPPVTDTQYF TGCAGCGCCGAACCCCCAGTCACAGATACGCAGTATTTT TRBJ2-3 13 NA NA TRBV29-1
CASSQDPAGGVGEKLFF TGCGCCAGCAGCCAAGACCCCGCCGGAGGGGTGGGGGAAAAACTGTTTTTT TRBJ1-4 17 NA NA TRBV4-3
CSAGRETQYF TGCAGTGCTGGGCGAGAGACCCAGTACTTC TRBJ2-5 10 NA once TRBV20-1
CASRALAGGYNEQFF TGTGCCAGCAGGGCCCTAGCGGGAGGGTACAATGAGCAGTTCTTC TRBJ2-1 15 TRBD2 NA TRBV6-5
CASSAPAPKPYEQYF TGTGCCAGCAGTGCCCCGGCCCCTAAACCCTACGAGCAGTACTTC TRBJ2-7 15 NA NA TRBV28
CASSQGTGNTGELFF TGCGCCAGCAGCCAAGGGACAGGGAACACCGGGGAGCTGTTTTTT TRBJ2-2 15 TRBD1 NA TRBV4-3
CASSSGTGQMNTEAFF TGTGCCAGCAGCTCCGGGACAGGGCAAATGAACACTGAAGCTTTCTTT TRBJ1-1 16 TRBD1 few TRBV9
CASSTLLGLRYEQYF TGTGCCAGCAGCACTCTCCTGGGGCTCCGCTACGAGCAGTACTTC TRBJ2-7 15 NA NA TRBV28
CASTTGLRETEAFF TGTGCCAGCACCACAGGCCTACGGGAAACTGAAGCTTTCTTT TRBJ1-1 14 NA NA TRBV7-9
CASSRSGGPYNEQFF TGTGCCAGCAGCCGTAGCGGGGGGCCTTACAATGAGCAGTTCTTC TRBJ2-1 15 TRBD2 few TRBV7-2
CAWGTGINQPQHF TGTGCCTGGGGGACAGGGATCAATCAGCCCCAGCATTTT TRBJ1-5 13 TRBD1 NA TRBV30
CASSESLGYEQYF TGTGCCAGCAGTGAGTCGTTAGGCTACGAGCAGTACTTC TRBJ2-7 13 NA NA TRBV6-1
CASSISGKASGNTIYF TGTGCCAGTAGTATATCCGGCAAAGCCTCTGGAAACACCATATATTTT TRBJ1-3 16 NA many TRBV19
CASSLGGGSNQPQHF TGTGCCAGCAGCTTGGGTGGGGGGAGCAATCAGCCCCAGCATTTT TRBJ1-5 15 NA NA TRBV5-6
CAISEVGVGSYGYTF TGTGCCATCAGTGAGGTGGGGGTAGGTAGCTATGGCTACACCTTC TRBJ1-2 15 NA NA TRBV10-3
CASSGGWAILSKNTGELFF TGTGCCAGCAGCGGAGGGTGGGCCATTCTATCGAAAAACACCGGGGAGCTGTTTTTT TRBJ2-2 19 NA NA TRBV7-9
CASSPRTGASYEQYF TGTGCCAGCAGCCCACGCACAGGGGCCTCCTACGAGCAGTACTTC TRBJ2-7 15 TRBD1 many TRBV9
CASSVPSGSGTGELFF TGCGCCAGCAGTGTTCCTAGCGGGAGTGGCACCGGGGAGCTGTTTTTT TRBJ2-2 16 TRBD2 NA TRBV10-2
CASSYPTSGRPYEQYF TGTGCCAGCAGCTACCCCACTAGCGGGAGGCCCTACGAGCAGTACTTC TRBJ2-7 16 TRBD2 NA TRBV7-9
CASSQDPLSGGTSTDTQYF TGCGCCAGCAGCCAAGATCCCCTATCGGGAGGTACTAGCACAGATACGCAGTATTTT TRBJ2-3 19 TRBD2 NA TRBV4-3
CASSIIELQGTYNEQFF TGTGCCAGTAGTATTATAGAGCTGCAGGGGACATACAATGAGCAGTTCTTC TRBJ2-1 17 NA NA TRBV19
CASSPSQGLAETQYF TGTGCCAGCTCACCCTCACAGGGCCTCGCAGAGACCCAGTACTTC TRBJ2-5 15 NA NA TRBV18
CASARRERGGELFF TGTGCCAGCGCCCGCAGGGAGCGAGGCGGGGAGCTGTTTTTT TRBJ2-2 14 NA NA TRBV7-3
CASTPSSGSSYNEQFF TGTGCCAGCACCCCCTCTTCGGGAAGCTCCTACAATGAGCAGTTCTTC TRBJ2-1 16 NA NA TRBV5-6
CAISESKGTSGSGELFF TGTGCCATCAGTGAGTCGAAAGGGACTAGCGGCAGCGGGGAGCTGTTTTTT TRBJ2-2 17 TRBD2 NA TRBV10-3
CASIPHLASSGELFF TGTGCCAGCATCCCACATCTGGCGAGTTCCGGGGAGCTGTTTTTT TRBJ2-2 15 NA once TRBV2
CASSSGRGYEQYF TGCGCCAGCTCCAGCGGGAGGGGTTACGAGCAGTACTTC TRBJ2-7 13 TRBD2 NA TRBV5-1
CASRMRGTSEPFNYNEQFF TGTGCCAGCAGAATGCGGGGGACTAGCGAGCCATTCAACTACAATGAGCAGTTCTTC TRBJ2-1 19 TRBD2 NA TRBV27
CASSPPNRMLDF TGTGCCAGCAGTCCCCCGAACAGGATGTTGGATTTT TRBJ1-5 12 NA NA TRBV28
CASSQVLAGRRGEQFF TGCGCCAGCAGCCAAGTTCTAGCGGGACGCAGGGGGGAGCAGTTCTTC TRBJ2-1 16 TRBD2 NA TRBV4-1
CASSIGAGTSDSGELFF TGTGCCAGTAGTATAGGAGCCGGGACTAGCGATTCCGGGGAGCTGTTTTTT TRBJ2-2 17 TRBD2 NA TRBV19
CASSAETSGSTDTQYF TGTGCCAGCAGTGCAGAGACTAGCGGCAGCACAGATACGCAGTATTTT TRBJ2-3 16 TRBD2 NA TRBV6-4
CASSLPGVFGYTF TGTGCCAGCAGCTTACCCGGGGTTTTCGGCTACACCTTC TRBJ1-2 13 NA NA TRBV7-3
CASSISIGAYEQYF TGTGCCAGTAGTATAAGCATAGGAGCCTACGAGCAGTACTTC TRBJ2-7 14 NA many TRBV19
CASSVDAGYSYNEQFF TGTGCCAGCAGCGTAGATGCGGGGTACTCCTACAATGAGCAGTTCTTC TRBJ2-1 16 NA NA TRBV9
CASSLDAFGSEQYF TGCGCCAGCAGCCTCGATGCTTTCGGTAGTGAGCAGTACTTC TRBJ2-7 14 NA NA TRBV5-1
CASSQEGGPQYF TGTGCCAGCAGCCAAGAGGGGGGCCCGCAGTATTTT TRBJ2-3 12 NA NA TRBV4-2
CASSNPRETQYF TGTGCCAGCAGTAACCCTCGGGAGACCCAGTACTTC TRBJ2-5 12 NA once TRBV6-5
CASTPGQGRAGFYEQYF TGTGCCAGCACACCGGGACAGGGGAGAGCAGGCTTCTACGAGCAGTACTTC TRBJ2-7 17 TRBD1 NA TRBV18
CASSQGQAFYEQYF TGTGCCAGCAGCCAGGGACAGGCTTTCTACGAGCAGTACTTC TRBJ2-7 14 TRBD1 NA TRBV7-6
CASTDQASGSDEQYF TGTGCCAGCACCGACCAGGCTAGCGGGAGCGACGAGCAGTACTTC TRBJ2-7 15 TRBD2 NA TRBV6-1